The rows below give T cell receptor beta chains drawn from one sample of a study of T cell responses to AZD1222 COVID-19 vaccine. TCRdb keeps only in-frame clones here, not all; method: immunoSEQ multiplex PCR. The sample has tens of thousands of clones, approximately 83% seen once. Sequenced here: peripheral blood, sampled on day 0 of AZD1222 vaccination. All receptors derive from an adult in good health. The CDR3 runs from the conserved cysteine through the conserved F or W. D genes are given only for firm matches. Only some rows state a clone size, as once, few, many or a class for expanded clones.

D	V	J	size	CDR3	DNA
.	TRBV2	TRBJ1-2	.	CALGGAGNYGYTF	TGTGCCTTGGGGGGGGCTGGCAACTATGGCTACACCTTC
TRBD1	TRBV12-3/TRBV12-4	TRBJ2-7	.	CASSERGHQQYF	TGTGCCAGCAGTGAAAGGGGGCACCAGCAGTACTTC
.	TRBV18	TRBJ1-3	.	CASSPGLTDHSSGNTIYF	TGTGCCAGCTCACCAGGGTTGACAGACCATTCCTCTGGAAACACCATATATTTT
.	TRBV27	TRBJ1-5	.	CASSFRGGQPQHF	TGTGCCAGCAGCTTCCGTGGGGGTCAGCCCCAGCATTTT
.	TRBV7-3	TRBJ1-1	.	CASSLYRTSNTEAFF	TGTGCCAGCAGCTTATACCGGACTTCGAACACTGAAGCTTTCTTT
.	TRBV28	TRBJ1-5	.	CASSFMGLRVQPQHF	TGTGCCAGCAGTTTCATGGGTCTTCGGGTTCAGCCCCAGCATTTT
.	TRBV6-4	TRBJ2-1	.	CASSLGSLGNEQFF	TGTGCCAGCAGTCTCGGGAGTCTCGGCAATGAGCAGTTCTTC
TRBD1	TRBV10-3	TRBJ1-1	.	CAISRDRANTEAFF	TGTGCCATCAGCCGGGACAGGGCGAACACTGAAGCTTTCTTT
.	TRBV5-1	TRBJ2-7	.	CASSQEGRGTYEQYF	TGCGCCAGCAGCCAGGAGGGCAGGGGCACCTACGAGCAGTACTTC
TRBD1	TRBV5-4	TRBJ2-7	.	CAITTGTYEQYF	TGTGCCATTACGACAGGGACCTACGAGCAGTACTTC
.	TRBV19	TRBJ2-2	.	CASSLGFSTGELFF	TGTGCCAGTAGTTTAGGGTTTAGCACCGGGGAGCTGTTTTTT
.	TRBV6-5	TRBJ1-3	.	CASSPRGLRGNTIYF	TGTGCCAGCAGTCCCAGGGGATTGAGAGGAAACACCATATATTTT
.	TRBV15	TRBJ1-1	.	CATSREVFTEAFF	TGTGCCACCAGCAGAGAAGTGTTTACTGAAGCTTTCTTT
.	TRBV30	TRBJ1-3	.	CAWRIGSRGSGNTIYF	TGTGCCTGGAGGATCGGGAGTCGGGGCTCTGGAAACACCATATATTTT
.	TRBV28	TRBJ2-3	once	CASSFLSGTDTQYF	TGTGCCAGCAGTTTCCTTAGCGGCACAGATACGCAGTATTTT
.	TRBV28	TRBJ1-4	.	CASSYTGMNNEKLFF	TGTGCCAGCAGTTATACAGGGATGAACAATGAAAAACTGTTTTTT
.	TRBV6-5	TRBJ2-7	.	CASTHRTGVYEQYF	TGTGCCAGCACCCACCGGACGGGAGTCTACGAGCAGTACTTC
.	TRBV28	TRBJ2-1	.	CASSPPGNWYNEQFF	TGTGCCAGCAGCCCGCCCGGGAACTGGTACAATGAGCAGTTCTTC
TRBD2	TRBV25-1	TRBJ2-5	.	CASSASGQETQYF	TGTGCCAGCAGTGCTAGCGGACAAGAGACCCAGTACTTC
TRBD1	TRBV19	TRBJ1-5	.	CATMTDRGFRGTQPQHF	TGTGCCACCATGACGGACAGGGGGTTTCGGGGCACTCAGCCCCAGCATTTT
.	TRBV7-2	TRBJ2-3	few	CASSRVGNGVVTDTQYF	TGTGCCAGCAGTCGTGTGGGAAACGGGGTCGTCACAGATACGCAGTATTTT
.	TRBV5-6	TRBJ2-5	.	CASSLSGPGETQYF	TGTGCCAGCAGCCTATCCGGGCCTGGAGAGACCCAGTACTTC
.	TRBV11-2	TRBJ1-2	.	CASRKRTDYTF	TGTGCCAGCAGGAAGAGAACTGACTACACCTTC
.	TRBV28	TRBJ1-6	.	CASIPTQGRNSPLHF	TGTGCCAGCATCCCGACACAGGGAAGAAATTCACCCCTCCACTTT
.	TRBV6-5	TRBJ2-7	.	CASNKIGGNEQYF	TGTGCCAGCAACAAGATTGGGGGTAACGAGCAGTACTTC
.	TRBV7-2	TRBJ2-7	.	CASSKDSYEQYF	TGTGCCAGCAGCAAGGACAGCTACGAGCAGTACTTC
.	TRBV5-8	TRBJ2-3	.	CASPNPPNLTPDTQYF	TGTGCCAGTCCCAACCCGCCCAACCTTACCCCAGATACGCAGTATTTT
TRBD2	TRBV12-5	TRBJ2-1	once	CASGASGGASYNEQFF	TGTGCTAGTGGTGCTAGCGGGGGGGCCTCCTACAATGAGCAGTTCTTC
.	TRBV25-1	TRBJ2-5	.	CASTRGGAGLETQYF	TGTGCCAGCACCCGCGGGGGCGCGGGTTTGGAGACCCAGTACTTC
.	TRBV19	TRBJ1-2	.	CASSLLLQGYGYGYTF	TGTGCCAGTAGTCTCCTACTACAGGGTTACGGCTATGGCTACACCTTC
.	TRBV16	TRBJ1-1	once	CASSQSGEGVAFF	TGTGCCAGCAGCCAATCAGGGGAAGGGGTAGCTTTCTTT
TRBD1	TRBV4-1	TRBJ1-2	few	CASSEVGQGASYGYTF	TGCGCCAGCAGCGAAGTCGGACAGGGGGCGAGTTATGGCTACACCTTC
.	TRBV15	TRBJ2-7	.	CATSSGQDEQYF	TGTGCCACCAGCTCTGGGCAGGACGAGCAGTACTTC
TRBD1	TRBV7-2	TRBJ2-3	.	CASSSGQGPFTDTQYF	TGTGCCAGCAGCTCAGGACAGGGGCCTTTCACAGATACGCAGTATTTT
.	TRBV28	TRBJ1-5	.	CASSPPGPGGKPQHF	TGTGCCAGCAGTCCCCCCGGGCCAGGCGGGAAACCCCAGCATTTT